The sequence of this T cell receptor beta chain was determined in a study of naive and memory T cell subsets. A UMI-containing oligonucleotide was joined by 3' ligation to the TCR cDNA template. Four PCR rounds used nested alpha and beta constant region primers plus the SP2 primer. TCRdb analysed the 5' RACE reads with MiXCR anew, one entry per CDR3 protein. Here the sample spans 50,000 or so distinct CDR3 sequences, approximately 7.2% being singletons. CDR1 SGHRS and CDR2 YFSETQ come from the germline V gene. The trim removed 2 bases at V and 0 bases at J, leaving 8 bases unmatched. CDR3 size: 17 residues. In this sample, this clonotype turned up many times.

The chain uses TRBV5-1 and TRBJ2-1; 7 nucleotides match TRBD2. The clonotype was recovered from a male donor in good health. The CDR3 loop reads CASSLTAGQSSYNEQFF. The DNA for the CDR3 is TGCGCCAGCAGCTTAACAGCGGGGCAGAGCTCCTACAATGAGCAGTTCTTC.